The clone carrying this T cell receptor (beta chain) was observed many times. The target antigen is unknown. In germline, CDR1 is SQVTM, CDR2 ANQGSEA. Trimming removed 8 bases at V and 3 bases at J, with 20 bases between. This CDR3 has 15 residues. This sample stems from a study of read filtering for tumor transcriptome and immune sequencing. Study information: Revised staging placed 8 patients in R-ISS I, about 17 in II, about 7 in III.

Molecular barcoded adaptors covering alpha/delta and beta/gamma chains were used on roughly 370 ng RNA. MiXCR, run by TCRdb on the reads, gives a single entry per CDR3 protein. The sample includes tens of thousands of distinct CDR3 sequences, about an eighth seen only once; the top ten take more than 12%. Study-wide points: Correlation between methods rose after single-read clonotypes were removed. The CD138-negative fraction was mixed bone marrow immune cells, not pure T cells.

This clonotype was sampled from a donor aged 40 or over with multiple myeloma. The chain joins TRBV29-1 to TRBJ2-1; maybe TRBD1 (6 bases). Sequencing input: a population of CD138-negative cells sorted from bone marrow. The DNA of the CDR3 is TGCAGCTCAAGAGCACAGGGAAGAGGCTACAATGAGCAGTTCTTC. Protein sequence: CSSRAQGRGYNEQFF.